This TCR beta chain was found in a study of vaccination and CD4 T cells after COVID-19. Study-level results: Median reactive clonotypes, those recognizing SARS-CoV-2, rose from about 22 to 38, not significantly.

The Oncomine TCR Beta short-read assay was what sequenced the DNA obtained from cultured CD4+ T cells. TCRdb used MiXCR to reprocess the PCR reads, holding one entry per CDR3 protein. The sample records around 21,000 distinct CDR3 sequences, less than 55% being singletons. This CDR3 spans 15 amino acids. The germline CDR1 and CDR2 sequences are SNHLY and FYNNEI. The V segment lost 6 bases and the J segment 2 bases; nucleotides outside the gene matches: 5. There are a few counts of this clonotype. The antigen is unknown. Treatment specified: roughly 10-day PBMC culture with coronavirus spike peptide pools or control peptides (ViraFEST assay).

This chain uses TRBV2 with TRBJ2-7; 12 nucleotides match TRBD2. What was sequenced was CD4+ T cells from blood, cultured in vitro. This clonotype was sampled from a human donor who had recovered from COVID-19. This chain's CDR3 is CASRETSGGAYEQYF. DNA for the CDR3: TGTGCCAGCAGAGAGACTAGCGGGGGAGCCTACGAGCAGTACTTC. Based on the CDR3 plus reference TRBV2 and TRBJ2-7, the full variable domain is EPEVTQTPSHQVTQMGQEVILRCVPISNHLYFYWYRQILGQKVEFLVSFYNNEISEKSEIFDDQFSVERPDGSNFTLKIRSTKLEDSAMYFCASRETSGGAYEQYFGPGTRLTVT.